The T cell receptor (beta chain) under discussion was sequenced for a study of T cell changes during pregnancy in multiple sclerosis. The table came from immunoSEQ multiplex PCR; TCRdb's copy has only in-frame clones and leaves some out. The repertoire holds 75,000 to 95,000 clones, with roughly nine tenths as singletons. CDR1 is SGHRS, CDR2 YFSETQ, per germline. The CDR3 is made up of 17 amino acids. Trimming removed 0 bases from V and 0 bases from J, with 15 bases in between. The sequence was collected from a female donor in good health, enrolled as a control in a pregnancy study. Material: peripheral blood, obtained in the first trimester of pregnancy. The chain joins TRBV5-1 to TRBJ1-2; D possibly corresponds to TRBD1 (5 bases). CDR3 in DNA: TGCGCCAGCAGCTTGGGGGGTCGGGGGTTTTCTAACTATGGCTACACCTTC. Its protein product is CASSLGGRGFSNYGYTF. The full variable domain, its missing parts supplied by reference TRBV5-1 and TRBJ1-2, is KAGVTQTPRYLIKTRGQQVTLSCSPISGHRSVSWYQQTPGQGLQFLFEYFSETQRNKGNFPGRFSGRQFSNSRSEMNVSTLELGDSALYLCASSLGGRGFSNYGYTFGSGTRLTVV.